The clone carrying this TCR beta chain was detected many times. Its antigen is unidentified. Germline loops: CDR1 KGHSH, CDR2 LQKENI. The CDR3 spans 16 residues. Trimming pared 1 base from V and 3 bases from J, leaving 15 bases between. Exclusion followed for patients with uncontrolled infection, other autoimmune disease, pregnancy or lactation. Diagnoses were established using clinical symptoms, serum thyroxine and TRAb, thyroid ultrasound and orbital computed tomography. Fresh peripheral blood, roughly 9.8 ml of it, supplied the PBMCs. The sample comes from a study of T cells in Graves' hyperthyroidism and ophthalmopathy. Study-wide points: In validation, the model predicted ophthalmopathy. These predictions came a median roughly six months before onset.

RNA transcripts gave rise to amplified TCR beta CDR3 regions. Researchers ran a first-round RT-PCR on the TCR CDR3 using the HTBI primer set. A single record per CDR3 protein comes from TCRdb applying MiXCR to the multiplex PCR reads. The table lists 400,000 to 500,000 distinct CDR3 sequences, roughly 14% of them singletons. The chain links TRBV18 to TRBJ1-1; D is ambiguous. The sequence derives from a man aged 18-30 years with Graves' ophthalmopathy. Sequenced material: blood. The CDR3 here is CASSPQVDPAYTEAFF. CDR3 nucleotide sequence: TGTGCCAGCTCACCACAGGTGGACCCTGCCTACACTGAAGCTTTCTTT.